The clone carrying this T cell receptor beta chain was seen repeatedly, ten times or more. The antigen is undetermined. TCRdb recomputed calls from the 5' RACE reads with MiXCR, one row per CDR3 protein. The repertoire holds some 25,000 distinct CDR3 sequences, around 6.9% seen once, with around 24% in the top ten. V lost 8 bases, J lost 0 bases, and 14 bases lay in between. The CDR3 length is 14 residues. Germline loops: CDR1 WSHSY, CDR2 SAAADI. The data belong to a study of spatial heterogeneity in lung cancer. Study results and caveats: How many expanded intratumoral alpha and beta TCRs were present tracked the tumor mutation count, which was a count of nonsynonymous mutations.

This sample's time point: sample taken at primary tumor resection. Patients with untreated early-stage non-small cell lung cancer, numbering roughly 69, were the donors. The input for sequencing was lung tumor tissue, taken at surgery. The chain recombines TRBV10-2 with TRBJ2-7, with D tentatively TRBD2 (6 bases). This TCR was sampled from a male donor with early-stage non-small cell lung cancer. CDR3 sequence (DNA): TGCGCCAGCCTATCCGGGACTTTCTCCTACGAGCAGTACTTC. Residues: CASLSGTFSYEQYF.